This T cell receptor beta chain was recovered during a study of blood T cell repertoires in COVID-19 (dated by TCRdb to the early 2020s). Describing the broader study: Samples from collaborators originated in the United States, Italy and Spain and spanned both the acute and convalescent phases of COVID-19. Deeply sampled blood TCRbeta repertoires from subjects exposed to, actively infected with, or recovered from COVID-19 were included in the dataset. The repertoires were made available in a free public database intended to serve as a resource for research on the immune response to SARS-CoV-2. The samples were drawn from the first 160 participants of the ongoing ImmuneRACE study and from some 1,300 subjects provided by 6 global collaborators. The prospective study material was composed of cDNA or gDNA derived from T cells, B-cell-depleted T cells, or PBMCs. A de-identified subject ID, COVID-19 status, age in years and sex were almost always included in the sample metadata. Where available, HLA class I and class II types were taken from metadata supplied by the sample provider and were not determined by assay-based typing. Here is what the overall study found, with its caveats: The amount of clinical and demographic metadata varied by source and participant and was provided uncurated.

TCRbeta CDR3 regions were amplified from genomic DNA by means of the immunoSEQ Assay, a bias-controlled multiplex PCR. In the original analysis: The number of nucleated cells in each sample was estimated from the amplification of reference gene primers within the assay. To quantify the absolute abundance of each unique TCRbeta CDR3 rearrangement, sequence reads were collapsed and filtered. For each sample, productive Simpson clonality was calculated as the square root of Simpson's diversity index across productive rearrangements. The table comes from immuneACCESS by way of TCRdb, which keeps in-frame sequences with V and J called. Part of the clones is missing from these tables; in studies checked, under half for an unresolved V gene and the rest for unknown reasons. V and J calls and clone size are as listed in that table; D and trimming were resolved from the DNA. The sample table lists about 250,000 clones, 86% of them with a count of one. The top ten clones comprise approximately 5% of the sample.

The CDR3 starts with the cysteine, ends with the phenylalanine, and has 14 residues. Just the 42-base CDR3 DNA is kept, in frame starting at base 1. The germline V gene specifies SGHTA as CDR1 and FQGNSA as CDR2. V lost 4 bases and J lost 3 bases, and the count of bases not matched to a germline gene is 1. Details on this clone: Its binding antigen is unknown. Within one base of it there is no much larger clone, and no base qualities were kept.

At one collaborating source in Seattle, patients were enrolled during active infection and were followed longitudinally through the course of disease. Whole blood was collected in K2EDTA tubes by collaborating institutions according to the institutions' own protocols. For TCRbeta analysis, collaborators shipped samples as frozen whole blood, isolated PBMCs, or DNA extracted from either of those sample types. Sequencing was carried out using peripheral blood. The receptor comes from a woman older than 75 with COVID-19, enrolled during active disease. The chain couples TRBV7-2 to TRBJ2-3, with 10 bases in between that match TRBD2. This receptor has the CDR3 CASSSGLATDTQYF. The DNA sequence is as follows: TGTGCCAGCAGCTCGGGACTAGCGACAGATACGCAGTATTTT.